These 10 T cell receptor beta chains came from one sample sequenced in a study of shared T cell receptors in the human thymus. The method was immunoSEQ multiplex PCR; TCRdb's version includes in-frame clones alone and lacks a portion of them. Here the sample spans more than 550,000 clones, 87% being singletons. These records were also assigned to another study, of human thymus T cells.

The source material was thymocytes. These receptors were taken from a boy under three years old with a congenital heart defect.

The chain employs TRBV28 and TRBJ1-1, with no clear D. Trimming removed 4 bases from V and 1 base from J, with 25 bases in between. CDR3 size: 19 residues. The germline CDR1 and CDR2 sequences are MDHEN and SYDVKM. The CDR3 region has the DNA TGTGCCAGCAGTTCTCGCCAGAGGGCCTCACAGCAGGAGAACACTGAAGCTTTCTTT. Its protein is CASSSRQRASQQENTEAFF.

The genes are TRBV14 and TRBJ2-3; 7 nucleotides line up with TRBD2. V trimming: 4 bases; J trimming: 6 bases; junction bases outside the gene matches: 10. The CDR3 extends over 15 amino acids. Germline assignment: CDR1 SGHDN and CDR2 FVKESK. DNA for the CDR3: TGTGCCAGCAGCCCACACGGACTAGGGACCGATACGCAGTATTTT. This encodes CASSPHGLGTDTQYF.

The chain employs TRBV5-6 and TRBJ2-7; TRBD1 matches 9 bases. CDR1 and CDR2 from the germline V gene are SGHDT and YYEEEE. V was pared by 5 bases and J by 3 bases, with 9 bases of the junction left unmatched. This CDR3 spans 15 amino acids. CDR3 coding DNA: TGTGCCAGCAGTCGAGGGACAGGGAGCATCTACGAGCAGTACTTC. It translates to CASSRGTGSIYEQYF. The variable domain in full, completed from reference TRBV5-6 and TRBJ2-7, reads DAGVTQSPTHLIKTRGQQVTLRCSPKSGHDTVSWYQQALGQGPQFIFQYYEEEERQRGNFPDRFSGHQFPNYSSELNVNALLLGDSALYLCASSRGTGSIYEQYFGPGTRLTVT.

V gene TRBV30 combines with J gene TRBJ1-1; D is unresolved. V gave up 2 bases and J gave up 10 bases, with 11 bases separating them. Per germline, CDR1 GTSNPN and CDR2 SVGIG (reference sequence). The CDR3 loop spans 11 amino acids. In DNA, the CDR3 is TGTGCCTGGAGTAGCGGGGAAGGAGCTTTCTTT. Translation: CAWSSGEGAFF.

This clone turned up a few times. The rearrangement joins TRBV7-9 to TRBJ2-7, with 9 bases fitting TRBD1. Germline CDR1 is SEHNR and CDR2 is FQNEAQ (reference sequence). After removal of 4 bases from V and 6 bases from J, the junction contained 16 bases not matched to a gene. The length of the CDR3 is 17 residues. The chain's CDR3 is CASSSHSPGQGPREQYF. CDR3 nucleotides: TGTGCCAGCAGCTCTCACTCTCCGGGACAGGGACCCCGCGAGCAGTACTTC. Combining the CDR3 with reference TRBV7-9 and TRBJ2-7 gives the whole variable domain DTGVSQNPRHKITKRGQNVTFRCDPISEHNRLYWYRQTLGQGPEFLTYFQNEAQLEKSRLLSDRFSAERPKGSFSTLEIQRTEQGDSAMYLCASSSHSPGQGPREQYFGPGTRLTVT.

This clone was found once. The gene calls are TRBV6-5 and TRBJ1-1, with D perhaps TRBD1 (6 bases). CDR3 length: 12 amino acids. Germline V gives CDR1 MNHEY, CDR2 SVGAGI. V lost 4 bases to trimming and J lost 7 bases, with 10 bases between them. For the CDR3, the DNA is TGTGCCAGCAGTTCGGGGGGCGGTGAAGCTTTCTTT. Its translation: CASSSGGGEAFF.

The CDR3 DNA follows: TGTGCCAGCAGGAGTAGCGGGACCTACACAGATACGCAGTATTTT. As protein: CASRSSGTYTDTQYF. The rearrangement joins TRBV6-5 to TRBJ2-3, with 8 bases identical to TRBD2. Trimming took 6 bases from V and 2 from J; bases not matched to a gene: 7. The CDR3 has 15 amino acids. Germline CDR1 is MNHEY and CDR2 is SVGAGI.

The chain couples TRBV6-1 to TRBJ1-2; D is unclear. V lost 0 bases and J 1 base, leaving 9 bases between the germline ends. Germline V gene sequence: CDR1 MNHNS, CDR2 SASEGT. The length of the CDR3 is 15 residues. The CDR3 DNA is TGTGCCAGCAGTGAAGCTAGCGGGGATAACTATGGCTACACCTTC. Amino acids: CASSEASGDNYGYTF.

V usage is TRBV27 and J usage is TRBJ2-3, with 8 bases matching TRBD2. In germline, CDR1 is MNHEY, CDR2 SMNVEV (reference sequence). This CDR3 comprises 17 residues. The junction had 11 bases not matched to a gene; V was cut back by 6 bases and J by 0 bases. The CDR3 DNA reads TGTGCCAGCAGGGCGGGGACTAGTGGTTATAGCACAGATACGCAGTATTTT. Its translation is CASRAGTSGYSTDTQYF.

CDR3 region: CATRREQFF. The CDR3 nucleotides read TGTGCCACTAGGCGTGAGCAGTTCTTC. The chain links TRBV6-1 to TRBJ2-1; no clear D gene. V was pared by 10 bases and J by 9 bases, with 7 bases between. The CDR3 runs to 9 residues. Germline lookup yields CDR1 MNHNS and CDR2 SASEGT.